Shown below are 20 T cell receptor beta chains from a single sample sequenced in a study of T cells in Graves' hyperthyroidism and ophthalmopathy. Template material for amplifying TCR beta CDR3 regions consisted of RNA transcripts. The HTBI primer set served for first-round RT-PCR of the TCR CDR3. MiXCR was run by TCRdb on the multiplex PCR reads, yielding one entry per CDR3 protein. This table has around 540,000 distinct CDR3 sequences, 40% to 55% appearing once. The sample was peripheral blood or thyroid tissue (not recorded which). The receptors shown here come from a woman under 30 with Graves' hyperthyroidism.

This clonotype was seen ten or more times. The J gene is TRBJ2-6, the V gene TRBV29-1; no firm D call. Trimming pared 3 bases from V and 1 base from J, leaving 4 bases between. The CDR3 is made up of 13 amino acids. CDR1 and CDR2 from the germline V gene are SQVTM and ANQGSEA. CDR3 DNA sequence: TGCAGCGTTGATATTTCTGGGGCCAACGTCCTGACTTTC. Protein sequence: CSVDISGANVLTF.

With respect to this clonotype: At one end the junction does not follow the germline gene, possibly because of a read error. The V call is TRBV7-2, the J call TRBJ1-6; 7 bases line up with TRBD1. The V gene's germline CDR1 is SGHTA and CDR2 FQGNSA. The CDR3 runs 15 residues. Written as DNA, the CDR3 is TGCGCCAGCAGCCAAGACCGGGACAGTGGTTCACCCCTCCACTTT. Its translation: CASSQDRDSGSPLHF.

This clonotype occurred a few times. The J gene is TRBJ1-5, the V gene TRBV7-2; D is possibly TRBD1 (5 bases). V gave up 5 bases and J gave up 1 base, with 12 bases separating them. The CDR3 sequence is 15 residues long. Germline loops: CDR1 SGHTA, CDR2 FQGNSA. The CDR3, as DNA: TGTGCCAGCAGCGCCCGGGACGCAAGCAATCAGCCCCAGCATTTT. It translates to CASSARDASNQPQHF.

V gene TRBV20-1 combines with J gene TRBJ2-7; TRBD1 aligns across 9 bases. The V and J ends lost 1 base and 2 bases, in that order; junction bases with no gene match: 9. Germline V gene sequence: CDR1 DFQATT, CDR2 SNEGSKA (reference sequence). CDR3 length: 16 amino acids. This CDR3 reads CSARGGGTGTAYEQYF. In nucleotides, the CDR3 is TGCAGTGCTAGAGGCGGCGGGACAGGGACCGCCTACGAGCAGTACTTC.

In this sample, this clonotype turned up once. The rearrangement links TRBV2 to TRBJ2-7; TRBD2 matches 7 bases. Germline CDR1 is SNHLY and CDR2 is FYNNEI. Germline trimming cut 6 bases from V and 3 bases from J; bases unmatched to any gene: 14. The CDR3 has 16 amino acids. The CDR3 DNA reads TGTGCCAGCAGCCAAGATTCTAGCGGAGCCTTCTACGAGCAGTACTTC. It specifies CASSQDSSGAFYEQYF.

This clonotype was observed a few times. This sequence joins TRBV2 and TRBJ2-5; 14 bases match TRBD2. The CDR3 runs to 15 residues. The germline V gene has CDR1 SNHLY and CDR2 FYNNEI. V dropped 6 bases and J dropped 4; count of bases not matched to a gene: 4. The CDR3 nucleotides are TGTGCCAGCAGAGCCGGGACTAGCGGGAGAGAGACCCAGTACTTC. Amino acid sequence: CASRAGTSGRETQYF. The full variable domain, completed using reference TRBV2 and TRBJ2-5, is EPEVTQTPSHQVTQMGQEVILRCVPISNHLYFYWYRQILGQKVEFLVSFYNNEISEKSEIFDDQFSVERPDGSNFTLKIRSTKLEDSAMYFCASRAGTSGRETQYFGPGTRLLVL.

The gene calls are TRBV25-1 and TRBJ1-5, with 10 nucleotides matching TRBD1. Per germline, CDR1 MGHDK and CDR2 SYGVNS. V was pared by 6 bases and J by 1 base, with 9 bases of the junction left unmatched. This CDR3 has 17 amino acids. This CDR3 reads CASSSGQGVLSNQPQHF. CDR3 nucleotide sequence: TGTGCCAGCAGCTCAGGACAGGGGGTATTGAGCAATCAGCCCCAGCATTTT.

The rearrangement links TRBV7-9 to TRBJ2-6; TRBD1 is a possible D gene (6 bases). Trimming left V 10 bases short and J 4 bases short, with 14 bases between. There are 14 residues in the CDR3. CDR1 and CDR2 (germline): SEHNR, FQNEAQ (reference sequence). The CDR3 spells CATYRAAGANVLTF. The CDR3 region has the DNA TGTGCCACCTACAGGGCGGCGGGGGCCAACGTCCTGACTTTC.

This clonotype was observed at least ten times. The V gene is TRBV10-3, the J gene TRBJ1-2; 12 nucleotides align to TRBD1. The germline gives CDR1 ENHRY, CDR2 SYGVKD. The junction had 7 bases not matched to a gene; V was cut back by 4 bases and J by 10 bases. The CDR3 runs to 14 residues. The CDR3 spells CAISVGTGGGTYTF. CDR3 DNA sequence: TGTGCCATCAGTGTGGGGACAGGGGGCGGCACCTACACCTTC.

The chain links TRBV5-6 to TRBJ2-7; D possibly uses TRBD1 or TRBD2 (5 bases each). This CDR3 region has 15 residues. V lost 4 bases and J lost 0, with 14 bases in between. The germline V gene has CDR1 SGHDT and CDR2 YYEEEE. CDR3: CASSVTGTDSYEQYF. DNA for the CDR3: TGTGCCAGCAGCGTAACCGGGACGGACTCCTACGAGCAGTACTTC.

Points on this clonotype: A read error may be the cause here, since a much bigger clone is one base away. The rearrangement uses TRBV11-2 and TRBJ2-7; D gene uncertain. CDR1 is SGHAT and CDR2 is FQNNGV in the germline V gene. The CDR3 sequence is 12 residues long. Trimming left V 4 bases short and J 6 bases short, with 10 bases between. Here the CDR3 reads CASSSLGAEQYF. Here the CDR3 DNA reads TGTGCCAGCAGCTCCCTCGGCGCCGAGCAGTACTTC.

This clonotype occurred a few times. This chain connects TRBV7-9 to TRBJ2-2; tentatively, D is TRBD2 (6 bases). This CDR3 has 14 residues. Per germline, CDR1 SEHNR and CDR2 FQNEAQ (reference sequence). Trimming stripped 3 bases from V and 7 bases from J, with 12 bases between. The CDR3 DNA reads TGTGCCAGCAGCTTGACGGGAGAAGGCGGGGAGCTGTTTTTT. Residues: CASSLTGEGGELFF.

The chain recombines TRBV9 with TRBJ1-2; TRBD1 matches at 8 bases. V dropped 2 bases and J dropped 1; count of bases not matched to a gene: 4. CDR1 SGDLS and CDR2 YYNGEE come from the germline V gene. This CDR3 has 15 residues. The CDR3 loop reads CASSVRDRLNYGYTF. The CDR3 DNA sequence: TGTGCCAGCAGCGTCCGGGACAGGCTTAACTATGGCTACACCTTC.

This clonotype was counted between two and nine times. J is TRBJ1-5 and V is TRBV7-9, with D unclear. This CDR3 has 18 residues. The V gene's germline CDR1 is SEHNR and CDR2 FQNEAQ (reference sequence). Deletions cut 4 bases from V and 1 base from J, with 20 bases between. Here the CDR3 reads CASSSSGLGMGSNQPQHF. The CDR3 DNA sequence: TGTGCCAGCAGCTCTAGCGGCCTAGGGATGGGAAGCAATCAGCCCCAGCATTTT.

This clonotype was picked up a small number of times. The chain's CDR3 is CASSRGLADSYEQYF. The CDR3 region has the DNA TGTGCCAGCAGTCGGGGACTAGCTGATTCCTACGAGCAGTACTTC. J is TRBJ2-7 and V is TRBV7-6, with TRBD2 matching 9 bases. V was pared by 6 bases and J by 1 base, with 7 bases of the junction left unmatched. CDR3 length: 15 amino acids. CDR1 and CDR2 (germline): SGHVS, FNYEAQ.

The sample holds many counts of this clonotype. The CDR3 DNA follows: TGTGCCATCAGCGGGACAGCGTATAGCAATCAGCCCCAGCATTTT. It yields the protein CAISGTAYSNQPQHF. This chain links TRBV10-3 with TRBJ1-5, with TRBD1 matching 7 bases. The CDR3 spans 15 residues. After removal of 6 bases from V and 0 bases from J, the junction contained 5 bases not matched to a gene. Germline values: CDR1 ENHRY, CDR2 SYGVKD.

The rearrangement joins TRBV10-3 to TRBJ2-5; 8 nucleotides align to TRBD1. V was pared by 6 bases and J by 2 bases, with 8 bases of the junction left unmatched. The length of the CDR3 is 15 residues. Germline values: CDR1 ENHRY, CDR2 SYGVKD. The CDR3 sequence is CAIRNAGTGQETQYF. As DNA, the CDR3 is TGTGCCATCAGGAACGCCGGGACAGGACAAGAGACCCAGTACTTC.

V and J are TRBV7-6 and TRBJ1-1, with D hard to call. Trimming took 1 base from V and 3 from J, leaving 9 bases between them. CDR1 and CDR2 from the germline V gene are SGHVS and FNYEAQ. This CDR3 has 14 residues. The CDR3 coding sequence is TGTGCCAGCAGCTTAGGGCATCTTTACACTGAAGCTTTCTTT. Translation gives CASSLGHLYTEAFF.

The gene calls are TRBV6-4 and TRBJ1-5, with a possible D match to TRBD1 (6 bases). The V gene lost 8 bases and the J gene lost 2 bases, with 16 bases spanning the gap. There are 15 residues in the CDR3. CDR1 is MRHNA, CDR2 SNTAGT, per germline. CDR3 in amino acids: CASARTGNGNQPQHF. Written as DNA, the CDR3 is TGTGCCAGCGCCCGAACAGGGAACGGCAATCAGCCCCAGCATTTT.

Of note for this clonotype: A much larger clone lies a single base off, so this may be a read error. V usage is TRBV7-6 and J usage is TRBJ2-5; 10 positions match TRBD2. This CDR3 region has 14 residues. Per germline, CDR1 SGHVS and CDR2 FNYEAQ. The junction had 2 bases not matched to a gene; V was cut back by 5 bases and J by 2 bases. This CDR3 reads CASSRGLAQETQYF. The CDR3 nucleotides read TGTGCCAGCAGCAGGGGACTAGCGCAAGAGACCCAGTACTTC.